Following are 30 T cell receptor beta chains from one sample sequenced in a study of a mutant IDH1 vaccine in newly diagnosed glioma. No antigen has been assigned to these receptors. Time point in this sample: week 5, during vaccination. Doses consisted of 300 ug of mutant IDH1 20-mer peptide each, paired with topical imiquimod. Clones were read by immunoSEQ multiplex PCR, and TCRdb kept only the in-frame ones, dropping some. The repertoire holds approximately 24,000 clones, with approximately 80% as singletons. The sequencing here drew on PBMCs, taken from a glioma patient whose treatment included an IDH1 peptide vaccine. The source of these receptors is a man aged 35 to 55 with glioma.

CDR3 in DNA: TGTGCCAGCAGCCAAGATCTAGGGACAGTCGAGCAGTACTTC. It codes for CASSQDLGTVEQYF. The chain has TRBV14 and TRBJ2-7, with 7 bases identical to TRBD1. Germline V gene sequence: CDR1 SGHDN, CDR2 FVKESK. This CDR3 has 14 residues. The ends lost 0 bases at V and 6 bases at J; junction bases unmatched: 5.

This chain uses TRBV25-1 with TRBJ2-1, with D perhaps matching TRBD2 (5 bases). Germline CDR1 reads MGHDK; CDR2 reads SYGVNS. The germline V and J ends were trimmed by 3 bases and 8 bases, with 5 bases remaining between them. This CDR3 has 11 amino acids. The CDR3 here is CASSEGDEQFF. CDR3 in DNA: TGTGCCAGCAGTGAGGGAGATGAGCAGTTCTTC.

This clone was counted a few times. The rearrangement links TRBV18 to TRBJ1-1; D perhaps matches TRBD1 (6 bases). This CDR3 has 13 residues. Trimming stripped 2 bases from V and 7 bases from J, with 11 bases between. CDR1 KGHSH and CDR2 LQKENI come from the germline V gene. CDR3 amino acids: CASSPLGGDEAFF. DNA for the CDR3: TGTGCCAGCTCACCATTAGGGGGAGATGAAGCTTTCTTT.

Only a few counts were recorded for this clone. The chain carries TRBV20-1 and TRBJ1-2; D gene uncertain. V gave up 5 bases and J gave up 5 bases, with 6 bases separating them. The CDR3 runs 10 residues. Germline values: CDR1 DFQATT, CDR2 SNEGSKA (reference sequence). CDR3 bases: TGCAGTGCTTTCCAATATGGCTACACCTTC. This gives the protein CSAFQYGYTF.

DNA for the CDR3: TGTGCCAGCAGCTTAGAGTGGGGGACAGAAGTCACCAACTATGGCTACACCTTC. This gives the protein CASSLEWGTEVTNYGYTF. V and J are TRBV7-8 and TRBJ1-2; 7 bases are shared with TRBD1. In germline, CDR1 is SGHVS, CDR2 FQNEAQ. V gave up 1 base and J gave up 2 bases; unmatched junction bases: 13. The CDR3 totals 18 residues. Together with reference TRBV7-8 and TRBJ1-2, the CDR3 gives the full variable domain: GAGVSQSPRYKVAKRGQDVALRCDPISGHVSLFWYQQALGQGPEFLTYFQNEAQLDKSGLPSDRFFAERPEGSVSTLKIQRTQQEDSAVYLCASSLEWGTEVTNYGYTFGSGTRLTVV.

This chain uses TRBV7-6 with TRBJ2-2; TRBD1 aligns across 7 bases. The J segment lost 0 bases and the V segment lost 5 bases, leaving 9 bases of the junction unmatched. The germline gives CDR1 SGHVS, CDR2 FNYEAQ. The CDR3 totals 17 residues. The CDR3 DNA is TGTGCCAGCAGCATACGACAGGGTTTCGCGAACACCGGGGAGCTGTTTTTT. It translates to CASSIRQGFANTGELFF.

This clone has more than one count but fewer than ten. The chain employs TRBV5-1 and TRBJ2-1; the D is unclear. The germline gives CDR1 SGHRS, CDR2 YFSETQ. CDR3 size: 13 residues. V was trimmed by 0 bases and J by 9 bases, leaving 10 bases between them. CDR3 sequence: CASSLGGSAEQFF. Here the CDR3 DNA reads TGCGCCAGCAGCTTGGGTGGGTCAGCTGAGCAGTTCTTC.

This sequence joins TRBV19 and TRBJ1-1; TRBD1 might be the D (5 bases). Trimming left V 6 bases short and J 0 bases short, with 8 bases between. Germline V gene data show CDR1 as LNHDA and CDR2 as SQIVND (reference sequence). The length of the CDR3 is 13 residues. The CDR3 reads CASSRQMNTEAFF. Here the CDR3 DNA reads TGTGCCAGTAGCCGACAGATGAACACTGAAGCTTTCTTT.

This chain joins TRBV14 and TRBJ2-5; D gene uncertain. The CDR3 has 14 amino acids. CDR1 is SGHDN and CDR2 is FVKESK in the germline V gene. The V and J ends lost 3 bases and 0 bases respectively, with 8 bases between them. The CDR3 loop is CASSQGWHQETQYF. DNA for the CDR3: TGTGCCAGCAGCCAGGGTTGGCACCAAGAGACCCAGTACTTC.

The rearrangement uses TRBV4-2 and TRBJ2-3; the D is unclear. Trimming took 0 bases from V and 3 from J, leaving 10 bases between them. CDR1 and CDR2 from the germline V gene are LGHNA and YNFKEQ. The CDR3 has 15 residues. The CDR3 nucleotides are TGTGCCAGCAGCCAAGATTTCCGATTAACAGATACGCAGTATTTT. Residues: CASSQDFRLTDTQYF.

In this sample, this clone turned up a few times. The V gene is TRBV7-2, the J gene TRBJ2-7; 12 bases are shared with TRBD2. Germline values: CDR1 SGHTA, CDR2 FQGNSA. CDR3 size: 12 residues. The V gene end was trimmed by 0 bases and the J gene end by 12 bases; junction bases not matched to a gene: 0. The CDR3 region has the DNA TGTGCCAGCAGCTTAGCGACTAGCGGGAGGTACTTC. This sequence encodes CASSLATSGRYF.

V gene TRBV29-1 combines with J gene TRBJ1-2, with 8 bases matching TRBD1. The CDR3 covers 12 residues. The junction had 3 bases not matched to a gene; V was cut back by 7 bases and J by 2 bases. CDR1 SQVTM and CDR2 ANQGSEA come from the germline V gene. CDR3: CSGGQGNYGYTF. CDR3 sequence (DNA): TGCAGCGGCGGACAGGGAAACTATGGCTACACCTTC.

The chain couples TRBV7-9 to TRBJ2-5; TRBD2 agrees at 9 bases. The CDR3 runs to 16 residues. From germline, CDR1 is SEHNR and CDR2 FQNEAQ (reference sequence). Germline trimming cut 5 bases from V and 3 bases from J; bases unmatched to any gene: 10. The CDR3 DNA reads TGTGCCAGCAGCAAAAACGTCGCTAGCGGGAAAGAGACCCAGTACTTC. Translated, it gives CASSKNVASGKETQYF.

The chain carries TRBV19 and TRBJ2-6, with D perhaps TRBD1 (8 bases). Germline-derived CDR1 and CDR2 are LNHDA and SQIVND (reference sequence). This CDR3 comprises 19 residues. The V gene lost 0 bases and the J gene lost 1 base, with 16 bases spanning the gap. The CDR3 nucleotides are TGTGCCAGTAGTATAGAGGTTACAGGGGGACTATCTGGGGCCAACGTCCTGACTTTC. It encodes CASSIEVTGGLSGANVLTF.

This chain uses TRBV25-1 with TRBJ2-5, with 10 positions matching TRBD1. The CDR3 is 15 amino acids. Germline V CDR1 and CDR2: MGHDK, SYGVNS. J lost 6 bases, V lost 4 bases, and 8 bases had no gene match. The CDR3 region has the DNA TGTGCCAGCAGTGCCCGGGACAGGGGATCAAAGACCCAGTACTTC. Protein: CASSARDRGSKTQYF.

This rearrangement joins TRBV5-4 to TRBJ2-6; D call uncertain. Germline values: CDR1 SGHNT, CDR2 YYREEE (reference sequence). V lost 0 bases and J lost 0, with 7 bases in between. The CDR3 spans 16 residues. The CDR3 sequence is CASSLVGSSGANVLTF. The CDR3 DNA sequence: TGTGCCAGCAGCTTGGTTGGTAGCTCTGGGGCCAACGTCCTGACTTTC.

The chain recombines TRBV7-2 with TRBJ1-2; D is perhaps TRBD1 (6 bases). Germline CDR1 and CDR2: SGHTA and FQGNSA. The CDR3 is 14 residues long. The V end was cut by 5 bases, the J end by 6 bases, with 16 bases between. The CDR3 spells CASSLGGGTNGYTF. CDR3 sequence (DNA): TGTGCCAGCAGCCTCGGCGGGGGCACCAATGGCTACACCTTC. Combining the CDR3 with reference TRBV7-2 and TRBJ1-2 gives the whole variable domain GAGVSQSPSNKVTEKGKDVELRCDPISGHTALYWYRQSLGQGLEFLIYFQGNSAPDKSGLPSDRFSAERTGGSVSTLTIQRTQQEDSAVYLCASSLGGGTNGYTFGSGTRLTVV.

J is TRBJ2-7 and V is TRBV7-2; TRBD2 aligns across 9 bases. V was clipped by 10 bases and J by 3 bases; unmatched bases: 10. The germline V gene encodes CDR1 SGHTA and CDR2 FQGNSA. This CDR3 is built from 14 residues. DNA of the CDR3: TGTGCCACTCGGAGCGGGAGGTCGTTCTACGAGCAGTACTTC. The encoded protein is CATRSGRSFYEQYF. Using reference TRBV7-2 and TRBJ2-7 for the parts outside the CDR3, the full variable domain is GAGVSQSPSNKVTEKGKDVELRCDPISGHTALYWYRQSLGQGLEFLIYFQGNSAPDKSGLPSDRFSAERTGGSVSTLTIQRTQQEDSAVYLCATRSGRSFYEQYFGPGTRLTVT.

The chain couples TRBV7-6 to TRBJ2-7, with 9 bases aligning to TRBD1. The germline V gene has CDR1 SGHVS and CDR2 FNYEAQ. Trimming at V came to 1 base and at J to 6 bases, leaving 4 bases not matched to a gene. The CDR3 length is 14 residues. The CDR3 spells CASSLGGQGSEQYF. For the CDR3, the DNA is TGTGCCAGCAGCTTAGGGGGACAGGGAAGCGAGCAGTACTTC.

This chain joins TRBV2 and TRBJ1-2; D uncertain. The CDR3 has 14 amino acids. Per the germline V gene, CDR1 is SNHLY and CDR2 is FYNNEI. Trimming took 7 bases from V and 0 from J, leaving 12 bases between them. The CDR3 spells CASTVVLSNYGYTF. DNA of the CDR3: TGTGCCAGCACAGTGGTATTATCTAACTATGGCTACACCTTC.

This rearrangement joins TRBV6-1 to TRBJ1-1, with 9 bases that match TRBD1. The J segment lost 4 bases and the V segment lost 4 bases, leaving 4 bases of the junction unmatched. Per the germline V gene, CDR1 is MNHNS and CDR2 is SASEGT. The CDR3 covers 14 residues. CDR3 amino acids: CASSVATGGTEAFF. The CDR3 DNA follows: TGTGCCAGCAGTGTAGCGACAGGGGGCACTGAAGCTTTCTTT.

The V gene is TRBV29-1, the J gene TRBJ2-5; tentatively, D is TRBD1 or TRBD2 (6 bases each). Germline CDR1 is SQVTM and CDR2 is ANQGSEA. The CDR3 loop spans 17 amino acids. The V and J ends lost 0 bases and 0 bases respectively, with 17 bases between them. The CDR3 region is CSVEDPGDSGYQETQYF. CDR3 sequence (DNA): TGCAGCGTTGAAGACCCAGGGGATAGCGGCTACCAAGAGACCCAGTACTTC.

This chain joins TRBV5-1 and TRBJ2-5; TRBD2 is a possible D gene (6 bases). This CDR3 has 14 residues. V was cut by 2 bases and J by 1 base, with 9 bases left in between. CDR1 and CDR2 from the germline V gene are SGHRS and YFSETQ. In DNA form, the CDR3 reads TGCGCCAGCAGCTTCGGGGGATCCCAAGAGACCCAGTACTTC. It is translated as CASSFGGSQETQYF.

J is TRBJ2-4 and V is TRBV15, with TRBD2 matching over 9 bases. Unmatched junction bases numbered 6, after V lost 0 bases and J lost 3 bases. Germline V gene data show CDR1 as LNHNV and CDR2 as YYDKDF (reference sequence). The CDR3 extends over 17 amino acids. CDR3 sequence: CATSRDRISGSKNIQYF. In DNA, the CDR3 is TGTGCCACCAGCAGAGATCGGATTAGCGGGAGCAAAAACATTCAGTACTTC.

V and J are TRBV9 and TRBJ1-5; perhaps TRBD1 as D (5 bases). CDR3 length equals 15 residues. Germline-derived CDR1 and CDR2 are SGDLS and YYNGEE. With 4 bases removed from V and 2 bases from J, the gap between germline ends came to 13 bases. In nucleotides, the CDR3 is TGTGCCAGCAGCAGGGGACCGATGGGCAATCAGCCCCAGCATTTT. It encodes CASSRGPMGNQPQHF.

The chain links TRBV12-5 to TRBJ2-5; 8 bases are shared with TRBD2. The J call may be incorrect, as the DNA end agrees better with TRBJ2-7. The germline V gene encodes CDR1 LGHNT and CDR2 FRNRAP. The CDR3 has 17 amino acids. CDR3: CASGSPEGSAGDREQYF. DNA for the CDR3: TGTGCTAGTGGTTCCCCTGAGGGCTCAGCGGGAGATCGCGAGCAGTACTTC.

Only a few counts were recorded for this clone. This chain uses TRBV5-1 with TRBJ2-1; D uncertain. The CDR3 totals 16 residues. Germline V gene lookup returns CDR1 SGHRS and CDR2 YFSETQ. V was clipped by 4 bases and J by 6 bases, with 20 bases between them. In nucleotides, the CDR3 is TGCGCCAGCAGCCCGCGTGGGGTGGATAGCCTCAATGAGCAGTTCTTC. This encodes CASSPRGVDSLNEQFF. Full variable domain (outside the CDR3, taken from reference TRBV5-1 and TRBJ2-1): KAGVTQTPRYLIKTRGQQVTLSCSPISGHRSVSWYQQTPGQGLQFLFEYFSETQRNKGNFPGRFSGRQFSNSRSEMNVSTLELGDSALYLCASSPRGVDSLNEQFFGPGTRLTVL.

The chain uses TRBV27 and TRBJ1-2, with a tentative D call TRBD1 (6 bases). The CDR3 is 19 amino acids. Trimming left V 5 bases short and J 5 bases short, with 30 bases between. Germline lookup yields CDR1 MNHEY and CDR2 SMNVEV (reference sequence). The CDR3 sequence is CASSPRDRYNFSGWYGYTF. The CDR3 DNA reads TGTGCCAGCAGTCCCCGTGACAGGTACAACTTTTCCGGTTGGTATGGCTACACCTTC.

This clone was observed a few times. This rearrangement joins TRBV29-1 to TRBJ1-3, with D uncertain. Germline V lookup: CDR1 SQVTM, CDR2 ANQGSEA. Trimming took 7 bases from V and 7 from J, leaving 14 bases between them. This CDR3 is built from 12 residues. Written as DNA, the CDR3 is TGCAGCGCCTTGAAATCGAGTAACACCATATATTTT. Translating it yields CSALKSSNTIYF.

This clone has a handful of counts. The CDR3 coding sequence is TGTGCCAGCAGCGTAGCCGGTCTAGCGGGAGCAGATACGCAGTATTTT. Translating it yields CASSVAGLAGADTQYF. The chain is built from TRBV9 and TRBJ2-3; 10 bases agree with TRBD2. The length of the CDR3 is 16 residues. Germline V lookup: CDR1 SGDLS, CDR2 YYNGEE. Unmatched junction bases numbered 5, after V lost 0 bases and J lost 4 bases.